Below, 18 T cell receptor beta chains from the same sample are listed, as sequenced in a study of OX40 agonist ivuxolimab in advanced cancers. Profiled with immunoSEQ multiplex PCR; TCRdb holds only in-frame clones, not every one. The data show tens of thousands of clones, 84% seen once. The material was CD4+ or CD8+ T cells sorted from blood, obtained in a trial of the OX40 agonist ivuxolimab. Source of these receptors: an adult with an advanced solid tumor such as melanoma, head and neck, liver or kidney cancer.

The V call is TRBV18, the J call TRBJ2-1; D is undetermined. Trimming cost V 1 base and J 4 bases, with 5 bases left between them. Per germline, CDR1 KGHSH and CDR2 LQKENI. The CDR3 consists of 13 residues. For the CDR3, the DNA is TGTGCCAGCTCACCACTCTCGTACAATGAGCAGTTCTTC. Encoded protein: CASSPLSYNEQFF.

V usage is TRBV2 and J usage is TRBJ2-5; 9 bases line up with TRBD1. Per germline, CDR1 SNHLY and CDR2 FYNNEI. The CDR3 length is 14 residues. J lost 5 bases, V lost 2 bases, and 3 bases had no gene match. CDR3 nucleotide sequence: TGTGCCAGCAGTGAAAGGACAGGGGACGAGACCCAGTACTTC. Its protein is CASSERTGDETQYF.

This rearrangement joins TRBV2 to TRBJ2-3, with D unresolved. V was cut by 8 bases and J by 2 bases, with 11 bases left in between. Germline-derived CDR1 and CDR2 are SNHLY and FYNNEI. The CDR3 extends over 13 amino acids. Here the CDR3 reads CASQTDVTDTQYF. CDR3 sequence (DNA): TGTGCCAGCCAAACGGATGTCACAGATACGCAGTATTTT.

The rearrangement uses TRBV21-1 and TRBJ2-1; TRBD2, the table's D call, lacks a check against the DNA. TRBV21-1 constitutes a pseudogene. CDR3 length equals 17 residues. Here the CDR3 reads CASSSSKREFTYNEQFF. CDR3 bases: TGTGCCAGCAGCTCCTCTAAGCGGGAGTTCACGTACAATGAGCAGTTCTTC.

This chain uses TRBV15 with TRBJ1-3; no clear D. Trimming removed 8 bases at V and 0 bases at J, with 5 bases between. Germline-derived CDR1 and CDR2 are LNHNV and YYDKDF (reference sequence). The CDR3 consists of 12 residues. CDR3 amino acids: CATESSGNTIYF. CDR3 DNA: TGTGCCACCGAAAGCTCTGGAAACACCATATATTTT.

In nucleotides, the CDR3 is TGCGCCAGCAAGGGACAGGGGGCGTCCGGGGAGCTGTTTTTT. It is translated as CASKGQGASGELFF. This chain connects TRBV5-1 to TRBJ2-2; 12 bases are a match to TRBD1. The germline V gene encodes CDR1 SGHRS and CDR2 YFSETQ. The CDR3 has 14 residues. Trimming cost V 6 bases and J 6 bases; bases outside gene matches: 3.

The rearrangement links TRBV19 to TRBJ2-7; 10 bases agree with TRBD2. Trimming removed 6 bases from V and 2 bases from J; junction bases left unmatched: 7. In germline, CDR1 is LNHDA, CDR2 SQIVND (reference sequence). The CDR3 spans 15 residues. CDR3 protein: CASRVRTSGTYEQYF. The CDR3 nucleotides are TGTGCCAGTAGGGTGCGGACTAGCGGAACCTACGAGCAGTACTTC.

The rearrangement joins TRBV10-2 to TRBJ2-1; tentative D call: TRBD1 (6 bases). Trimming left V 8 bases short and J 0 bases short, with 11 bases between. The CDR3 loop spans 14 amino acids. Germline CDR1 reads WSHSY; CDR2 reads SAAADI. The CDR3 region has the DNA TGCGCCAGCCTGGACAGCAGCTCCTACAATGAGCAGTTCTTC. Its protein is CASLDSSSYNEQFF.

The rearrangement uses TRBV19 and TRBJ2-1; TRBD1 aligns across 7 bases. V was clipped by 9 bases and J by 9 bases; unmatched bases: 11. The CDR3 loop spans 13 amino acids. CDR1 and CDR2 (germline): LNHDA, SQIVND (reference sequence). CDR3 DNA: TGTGCCAGGCGTATGACAGGGAAGAGTGAGCAGTTCTTC. Translating it yields CARRMTGKSEQFF.

About this clone: Other DNA sequences in this sample translate to the same CDR3. The CDR3 sequence: CASSFTSGETQYF. The CDR3 DNA follows: TGTGCCAGCAGCTTTACTAGCGGAGAGACCCAGTACTTC. The chain uses TRBV7-2 and TRBJ2-5; 8 nucleotides line up with TRBD2. Losses at the gene ends were 3 bases for V and 4 bases for J; bases not matched to a gene: 1. Germline V gene sequence: CDR1 SGHTA, CDR2 FQGNSA. This CDR3 has 13 residues.

J is TRBJ2-1 and V is TRBV4-2; no definite D call. Between the trimmed V and J ends, which lost 1 base and 0 bases, there was a span of 4 bases. The CDR3 loop spans 14 amino acids. CDR1 LGHNA and CDR2 YNFKEQ come from the germline V gene. The CDR3 reads CASSQAGSYNEQFF. CDR3 sequence (DNA): TGTGCCAGCAGCCAAGCGGGCTCCTACAATGAGCAGTTCTTC.

The rearrangement links TRBV27 to TRBJ1-6; D is unclear. The V and J ends lost 6 bases and 7 bases respectively, with 7 bases between them. The germline V gene has CDR1 MNHEY and CDR2 SMNVEV (reference sequence). The CDR3 loop spans 12 amino acids. The CDR3 nucleotides are TGTGCCAGCAGACAGCAAAATTCACCCCTCCACTTT. This translates into CASRQQNSPLHF.

This rearrangement joins TRBV15 to TRBJ2-7, with 9 bases matching TRBD2. Germline trimming cut 3 bases from V and 0 bases from J; bases unmatched to any gene: 3. Germline V lookup: CDR1 LNHNV, CDR2 YYDKDF (reference sequence). CDR3 length: 15 amino acids. The CDR3 protein is CATSSLAGSSYEQYF. The DNA of the CDR3 is TGTGCCACCAGCAGCCTAGCGGGGAGCTCCTACGAGCAGTACTTC.

The chain joins TRBV5-1 to TRBJ2-5; 11 positions agree with TRBD2. V gave up 0 bases and J gave up 5 bases; unmatched junction bases: 6. The CDR3 runs 16 residues. Germline CDR1 is SGHRS and CDR2 is YFSETQ. The CDR3 coding sequence is TGCGCCAGCAGCTTGGATCCTAGCGGGAGGAGGGAGACCCAGTACTTC. Protein product: CASSLDPSGRRETQYF.

The V and J genes are TRBV7-2 and TRBJ2-5, with D perhaps TRBD2 (7 bases). The CDR3 runs 17 residues. Trimming shortened V by 5 bases and J by 3 bases, and 22 bases separated the two germline ends. Germline CDR1 and CDR2: SGHTA and FQGNSA. For the CDR3, the DNA is TGTGCCAGCAGCCTTTCCGTTGGGGGGGCAGCGGAAGAGACCCAGTACTTC. It specifies CASSLSVGGAAEETQYF. The full variable domain, with the rest looked up from reference TRBV7-2 and TRBJ2-5, is GAGVSQSPSNKVTEKGKDVELRCDPISGHTALYWYRQSLGQGLEFLIYFQGNSAPDKSGLPSDRFSAERTGGSVSTLTIQRTQQEDSAVYLCASSLSVGGAAEETQYFGPGTRLLVL.

This chain links TRBV7-2 with TRBJ1-1; D unresolved. The V gene's germline CDR1 is SGHTA and CDR2 FQGNSA. The germline V and J ends were trimmed by 5 bases and 0 bases, with 10 bases remaining between them. The CDR3 length is 14 residues. The DNA of the CDR3 is TGTGCCAGCAGCCCCAGAGGAGTGAACACTGAAGCTTTCTTT. This sequence encodes CASSPRGVNTEAFF.

This clone was observed many times. The genes are TRBV15 and TRBJ1-2; D remains unclear. Germline V gene sequence: CDR1 LNHNV, CDR2 YYDKDF (reference sequence). The CDR3 covers 13 residues. Trimming took 0 bases from V and 4 from J, leaving 6 bases between them. DNA of the CDR3: TGTGCCACCAGCAGAGATGTTCGCTATGGCTACACCTTC. Amino acid sequence: CATSRDVRYGYTF. Looking up the rest from reference TRBV15 and TRBJ1-2 gives the full variable domain: DAMVIQNPRYQVTQFGKPVTLSCSQTLNHNVMYWYQQKSSQAPKLLFHYYDKDFNNEADTPDNFQSRRPNTSFCFLDIRSPGLGDTAMYLCATSRDVRYGYTFGSGTRLTVV.

V usage is TRBV11-3 and J usage is TRBJ1-1, with D perhaps matching TRBD1 (5 bases). Germline V gene data show CDR1 as SGHNT and CDR2 as YENEEA. V was pared by 5 bases and J by 9 bases, with 19 bases between. The CDR3 is 14 residues long. The CDR3 DNA reads as TGTGCCAGCAGCCCGCAGGGAGGGGTTGAGAAAGCTTTCTTT. It translates to CASSPQGGVEKAFF.